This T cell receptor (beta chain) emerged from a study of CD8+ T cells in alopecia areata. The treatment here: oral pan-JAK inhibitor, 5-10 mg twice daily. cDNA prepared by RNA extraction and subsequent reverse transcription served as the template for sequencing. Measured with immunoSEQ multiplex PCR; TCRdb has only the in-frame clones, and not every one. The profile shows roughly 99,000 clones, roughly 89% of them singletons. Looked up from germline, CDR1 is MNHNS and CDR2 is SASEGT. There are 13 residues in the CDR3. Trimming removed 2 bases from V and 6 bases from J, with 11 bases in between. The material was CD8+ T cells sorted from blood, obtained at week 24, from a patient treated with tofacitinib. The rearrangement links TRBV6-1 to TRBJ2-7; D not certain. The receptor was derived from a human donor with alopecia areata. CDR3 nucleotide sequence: TGTGCCAGCAGTGAACCTAGTTCTCGCGAGCAGTACTTC. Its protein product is CASSEPSSREQYF.